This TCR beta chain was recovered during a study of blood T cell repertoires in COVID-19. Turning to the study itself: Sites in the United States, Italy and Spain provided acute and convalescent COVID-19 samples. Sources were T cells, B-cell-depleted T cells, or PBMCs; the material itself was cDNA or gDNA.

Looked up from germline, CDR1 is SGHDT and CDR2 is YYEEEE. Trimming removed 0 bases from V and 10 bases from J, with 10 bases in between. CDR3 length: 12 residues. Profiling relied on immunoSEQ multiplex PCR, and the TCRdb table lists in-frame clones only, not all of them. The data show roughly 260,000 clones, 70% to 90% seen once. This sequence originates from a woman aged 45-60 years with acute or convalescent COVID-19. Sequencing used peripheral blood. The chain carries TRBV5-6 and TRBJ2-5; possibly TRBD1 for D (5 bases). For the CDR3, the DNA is TGTGCCAGCAGCTTGGGGGTGGGGCACCAGTACTTC. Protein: CASSLGVGHQYF.